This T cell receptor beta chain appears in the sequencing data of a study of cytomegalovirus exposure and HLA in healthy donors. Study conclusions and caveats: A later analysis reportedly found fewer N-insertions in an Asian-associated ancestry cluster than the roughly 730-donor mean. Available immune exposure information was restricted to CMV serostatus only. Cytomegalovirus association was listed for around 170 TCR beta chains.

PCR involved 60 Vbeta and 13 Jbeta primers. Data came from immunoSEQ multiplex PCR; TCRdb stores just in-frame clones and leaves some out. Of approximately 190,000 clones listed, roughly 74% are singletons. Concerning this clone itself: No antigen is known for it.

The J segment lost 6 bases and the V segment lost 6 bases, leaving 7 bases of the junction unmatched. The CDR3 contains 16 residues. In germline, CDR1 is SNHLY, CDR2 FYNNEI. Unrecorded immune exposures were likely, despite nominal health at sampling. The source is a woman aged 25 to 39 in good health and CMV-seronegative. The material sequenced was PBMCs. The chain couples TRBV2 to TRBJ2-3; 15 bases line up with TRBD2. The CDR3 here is CASSPGGLAGGDTQYF. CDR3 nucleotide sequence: TGTGCCAGCAGCCCGGGGGGACTAGCGGGGGGCGATACGCAGTATTTT.